This T cell receptor (beta chain) emerged from a study of shared clonotypes between healthy human individuals. About the study: The cohort had two women and a few men, ages 18 to 49. Each donor's CD8 memory used one plate, CD8 naive two, each CD4 subset three.

The assay was immunoSEQ multiplex PCR, and TCRdb's table has in-frame clones only and misses some. Of under 1 million clones in the sample, approximately 96% were seen once. Trimming removed 5 bases from V and 6 bases from J, with 17 bases in between. Per germline, CDR1 SGDLS and CDR2 YYNGEE. This CDR3 has 15 amino acids. The naive CD8 population came from CD45RO-negative cells selected for CCR7, without terminally differentiated effector memory CD45RA+ cells. The source is a man aged 30 to 39 in good health. Input material: naive CD8+ T cells sorted from blood. The chain uses TRBV9 and TRBJ1-4; no definite D call. DNA for the CDR3: TGTGCCAGCAGTCGCTCAGGAATTCGAGATGAAAAACTGTTTTTT. Residues: CASSRSGIRDEKLFF.